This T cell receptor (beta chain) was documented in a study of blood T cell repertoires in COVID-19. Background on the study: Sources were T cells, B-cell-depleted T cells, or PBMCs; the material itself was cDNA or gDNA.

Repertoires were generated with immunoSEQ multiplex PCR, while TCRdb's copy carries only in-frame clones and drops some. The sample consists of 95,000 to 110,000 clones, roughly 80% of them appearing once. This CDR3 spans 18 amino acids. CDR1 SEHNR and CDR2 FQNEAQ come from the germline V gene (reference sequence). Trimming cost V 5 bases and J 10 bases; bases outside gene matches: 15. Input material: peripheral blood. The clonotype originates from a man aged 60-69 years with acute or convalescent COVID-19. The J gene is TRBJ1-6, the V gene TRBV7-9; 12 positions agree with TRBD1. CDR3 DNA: TGTGCCAGCAGCCAGGGACAGGGGGCGCGACGTGTAAAGTCACCCCTCCACTTT. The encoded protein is CASSQGQGARRVKSPLHF.